The clone carrying this T cell receptor beta chain was recorded a few times. Its antigen is unknown. TCRdb redid the calling of the reads with MiXCR, one entry per CDR3 protein. The table lists around 900,000 distinct CDR3 sequences, about a third of them singletons. The source of the sample is a study of T cell repertoires in cytomegalovirus infection. Study as a whole: Carrying CMV and the relevant HLA type showed in public TCR beta signatures.

CDR3 length: 16 amino acids. Germline CDR1 reads SGHRS; CDR2 reads YFSETQ. V trimming: 0 bases; J trimming: 9 bases; junction bases outside the gene matches: 10. Study findings and constraints: Cumulative frequency (of public TCR beta family members) identified carriers of CMV plus the relevant HLA.

This chain links TRBV5-1 with TRBJ2-1; 9 positions agree with TRBD2. This TCR was sampled from a human donor in good health (CMV status not recorded). Some clones in this sample may be carry-over from other donors' samples. The material sequenced was cultured CD8+ T cells from PBMCs, taken from culture after CMV antigen stimulation. Here the CDR3 reads CASSLALAGGPGEQFF. DNA for the CDR3: TGCGCCAGCAGCTTGGCTCTGGCGGGGGGGCCCGGTGAGCAGTTCTTC.